This T cell receptor beta chain was profiled in a study of Graves' ophthalmopathy and Graves' hyperthyroidism. Study-level points and caveats: Predictions made by the model for ophthalmopathy progression reached approximately 70% sensitivity and roughly 79% specificity.

The CDR3 has 16 residues. The germline V and J ends were trimmed by 1 base and 1 base, with 13 bases remaining between them. CDR1 is LNHDA, CDR2 SQIVND, per germline (reference sequence). This clonotype came up many times. The antigen is not known. RNA transcripts provided the template for amplifying TCR beta CDR3 regions. An opening RT-PCR round employed HTBI primers and preceded a second-round multiplex PCR. TCRdb processed the multiplex PCR reads anew with MiXCR; each CDR3 protein has one entry. The sample lists 400,000 to 450,000 distinct CDR3 sequences, around a fifth seen once, with approximately 3% in the top ten. Patients were left out if they had other autoimmune diseases, uncontrolled infections, pregnancy or lactation. Clinicians made diagnoses from clinical symptoms, serum thyroxine, TRAb, thyroid ultrasound and orbital computed tomography.

Sample: peripheral blood. This receptor was identified in a woman under 30 with stable Graves' hyperthyroidism. The V call is TRBV19, the J call TRBJ1-1; D gene unclear. CDR3 loop: CASSIGVRVSNTEAFF. CDR3 sequence (DNA): TGTGCCAGTAGTATAGGGGTTCGAGTCTCGAACACTGAAGCTTTCTTT.